The 7 T cell receptor beta chains in this list originate from one sample, sequenced in a study of cytomegalovirus exposure and HLA in healthy donors (dated by TCRdb to the late 2010s). Libraries were constructed by the immunoSEQ multiplex PCR assay. A mixture of 60 forward primers for TCR Vbeta segments and 13 reverse primers for TCR Jbeta segments was used in the multiplex PCR. Sourced from immuneACCESS, this table was stored by TCRdb with only in-frame sequences that have V and J called. A share of the clones is absent; for the studies checked, an unresolved V gene accounts for under half, and the remainder has no known explanation. The sample table contains tens of thousands of clones; only one count was recorded for 85% to 95% of them. Approximately 2.4% of the sample goes to the ten largest clones. What was sequenced was PBMCs. Source of these receptors: a woman between 18 and 30 years old in good health and CMV-seronegative.

This chain connects TRBV7-3 to TRBJ2-1, with D perhaps TRBD2 (5 bases). The germline V gene encodes CDR1 SGHTA and CDR2 FQGTGA. CDR3 length: 14 residues. V lost 4 bases to trimming and J lost 7 bases, with 14 bases between them. The CDR3 is CASSSLAGLNEQFF. The CDR3 DNA reads as TGTGCCAGCAGCTCTCTAGCTGGGTTGAATGAGCAGTTCTTC.

The V gene is TRBV18, the J gene TRBJ1-4, with 10 bases matching TRBD1. The germline gives CDR1 KGHSH, CDR2 LQKENI. V lost 2 bases and J lost 0; bases outside the gene matches: 3. This CDR3 is built from 17 residues. The CDR3 bases are TGTGCCAGCTCACCATTGGGACAGGGGTCAACTAATGAAAAACTGTTTTTT. This translates into CASSPLGQGSTNEKLFF.

This clone showed up just a few times. This chain joins TRBV5-1 and TRBJ2-1; D is possibly TRBD2 (5 bases). Trimming stripped 0 bases from V and 9 bases from J, with 19 bases between. The CDR3 length is 16 residues. Germline V gene lookup returns CDR1 SGHRS and CDR2 YFSETQ. The CDR3 here is CASSLGQPLRAGEQFF. The CDR3 DNA sequence: TGCGCCAGCAGCTTGGGACAACCCCTGAGGGCCGGTGAGCAGTTCTTC.

The rearrangement uses TRBV19 and TRBJ1-3; D is possibly TRBD1 (6 bases). V lost 5 bases to trimming and J lost 3 bases, with 17 bases between them. CDR3 length: 16 residues. CDR1 and CDR2 (germline): LNHDA, SQIVND (reference sequence). CDR3 coding DNA: TGTGCCAGTAGTTCTTTGCCCGGACAGTTTGGAAACACCATATATTTT. Its translation is CASSSLPGQFGNTIYF. Drawing the rest from reference TRBV19 and TRBJ1-3, the complete variable domain is DGGITQSPKYLFRKEGQNVTLSCEQNLNHDAMYWYRQDPGQGLRLIYYSQIVNDFQKGDIAEGYSVSREKKESFPLTVTSAQKNPTAFYLCASSSLPGQFGNTIYFGEGSWLTVV.

The chain is built from TRBV10-1 and TRBJ2-1; D is ambiguous. CDR1 WNHNN and CDR2 SYGVQD come from the germline V gene (reference sequence). The CDR3 totals 14 residues. V lost 3 bases, J lost 5 bases, and 11 bases lay in between. CDR3 bases: TGCGCCAGCAGTGAAAAACCCGAGGACAATGAGCAGTTCTTC. It specifies CASSEKPEDNEQFF.

The chain recombines TRBV5-4 with TRBJ2-7; possibly TRBD2 for D (6 bases). Trimming shortened V by 2 bases and J by 1 base, and 13 bases separated the two germline ends. Germline assignment: CDR1 SGHNT and CDR2 YYREEE (reference sequence). There are 15 residues in the CDR3. The CDR3 region is CASSFRAGRSYEQYF. In DNA, the CDR3 is TGTGCCAGCAGCTTTCGGGCGGGAAGGTCCTACGAGCAGTACTTC.

J is TRBJ2-1 and V is TRBV4-2, with D possibly matching TRBD2 (7 bases). Trimming took 0 bases from V and 9 from J, leaving 21 bases between them. The CDR3 is 17 residues long. CDR1 and CDR2 from the germline V gene are LGHNA and YNFKEQ. CDR3 sequence: CASSQEVARGGGVEQFF. Written as DNA, the CDR3 is TGTGCCAGCAGCCAAGAAGTGGCGAGGGGGGGAGGCGTTGAGCAGTTCTTC.